This T cell receptor beta chain was captured by sequencing in a study of identical twins. Study-level results: While abundant cord blood beta clonotypes carried fewer insertions, memory repertoires showed no such pattern. Potential partial confounding of zero-insertion analyses by invariant MAIT and iNKT cells was noted.

Trimming took 2 bases from V and 4 from J, leaving 8 bases between them. This CDR3 has 13 residues. Per germline, CDR1 SNHLY and CDR2 FYNNEI. This clonotype was counted many times. Its antigen remains unidentified. A universal primer binding site was introduced by template switching. The final cDNA contained unique molecular identifiers. From the 5' RACE reads, TCRdb called clonotypes with MiXCR, one entry per CDR3 protein. This table holds 500,000 to 700,000 distinct CDR3 sequences, roughly 6.6% found once. The same specimen was also included in a second study, on yellow fever vaccine responses in identical twins.

The rearrangement joins TRBV2 to TRBJ1-2; D remains unclear. This clonotype originated in a woman under 30 in good health. The sequencing input was PBMCs. This CDR3 reads CASSEQASYGYTF. CDR3 nucleotides: TGTGCCAGCAGTGAACAGGCGAGCTATGGCTACACCTTC.